This T cell receptor (beta chain) was profiled in a study of response to subunit inactivated influenza vaccine. Overall study findings and caveats: New T cells are recruited in small numbers by each seasonal influenza vaccination, according to the authors' suggestion.

TCRdb used MiXCR to reprocess the RT-PCR reads, holding one entry per CDR3 protein. The sample includes fewer than 200,000 distinct CDR3 sequences, roughly 8.7% of them seen just once. Between the trimmed V and J ends, which lost 10 bases and 8 bases, there was a span of 17 bases. Germline V gene sequence: CDR1 MNHNS, CDR2 SASEGT. The CDR3 sequence is 13 residues long. This clonotype was seen only a few times. Its specificity is unknown. The chain has TRBV6-1 and TRBJ1-4, with D perhaps matching TRBD1 (5 bases). Here the sequenced sample was non-naive T cells sorted from PBMCs, taken on the day of vaccination. This TCR was recovered from a man aged 45-65 years who received an inactivated influenza vaccine. This CDR3 is CATGTNTVEKLFF. In DNA, the CDR3 is TGTGCCACCGGGACTAACACAGTCGAAAAACTGTTTTTT.